The T cell receptor beta chain described here comes from a study of response to subunit inactivated influenza vaccine. TCRdb used MiXCR to reprocess the RT-PCR reads, holding one entry per CDR3 protein. The sample shows about 480,000 distinct CDR3 sequences, approximately 12% of them seen only once. Germline V gene data show CDR1 as SGHVS and CDR2 as FNYEAQ. The CDR3 length is 16 residues. The ends lost 3 bases at V and 0 bases at J; junction bases unmatched: 3. Sequenced here: PBMCs from blood, sampled roughly 45 days after vaccination. The V and J genes are TRBV7-6 and TRBJ2-1; 9 bases line up with TRBD2. The TCR sequence derives from a man aged 45-65 years who received an inactivated influenza vaccine. The CDR3 nucleotides are TGTGCCAGCAGCTTGCTAGCGGGGTACTCCTACAATGAGCAGTTCTTC. It codes for CASSLLAGYSYNEQFF.